Following are 9 T cell receptor beta chains from one sample sequenced in a study of T cell repertoires in cytomegalovirus infection. TCRdb processed the reads anew with MiXCR; each CDR3 protein has one entry. The sample yields roughly 230,000 distinct CDR3 sequences, about 17% seen once. The sample was CD8+ T cells from PBMCs. Every receptor here comes from a human donor in good health (CMV status not recorded). Some clones in this sample may be carry-over from other donors' samples.

The CDR3 region has the DNA TGTGCCAGTAGTCCCGGGGGCAAGCGCTACAATGAGCAGTTCTTC. Its protein is CASSPGGKRYNEQFF. The genes are TRBV19 and TRBJ2-1; D may match TRBD1 or TRBD2 (6 bases each). Germline V gene data show CDR1 as LNHDA and CDR2 as SQIVND (reference sequence). V dropped 5 bases and J dropped 3 bases, with 14 bases sitting between them. The CDR3 sequence is 15 residues long.

This clonotype occurred a few times. V usage is TRBV28 and J usage is TRBJ1-1; tentatively, D is TRBD1 (6 bases). CDR1 and CDR2 from the germline V gene are MDHEN and SYDVKM. The CDR3 totals 14 residues. With 2 bases removed from V and 5 bases from J, the gap between germline ends came to 12 bases. CDR3 loop: CASSLGGRRTEAFF. CDR3 bases: TGTGCCAGCAGTTTAGGGGGGCGAAGGACTGAAGCTTTCTTT.

At least ten counts were recorded for this clonotype. The chain links TRBV4-1 to TRBJ2-2, with D unclear. Trimming removed 0 bases at V and 2 bases at J, with 22 bases between. CDR1 is MGHRA, CDR2 YSYEKL, per germline. The CDR3 is made up of 20 amino acids. The chain's CDR3 is CASSQDSPTVARVNTGELFF. The CDR3 DNA reads TGCGCCAGCAGCCAAGATAGCCCTACTGTGGCGCGAGTAAACACCGGGGAGCTGTTTTTT.

The sample holds many counts of this clonotype. The chain carries TRBV6-2 or TRBV6-3 and TRBJ1-2, with a tentative D call TRBD1 (6 bases). The germline CDR1 and CDR2 sequences are MNHEY and SVGEGT. V was cut by 6 bases and J by 3 bases, with 17 bases left in between. CDR3 length: 15 amino acids. Here the CDR3 DNA reads TGTGCCAGCAGCCTTGACAGGCAAACCGACTATGGCTACACCTTC. It codes for CASSLDRQTDYGYTF.

A few counts support this clonotype. This chain connects TRBV7-6 to TRBJ2-7, with D possibly TRBD1 on 6 matching bases. The V and J ends lost 5 bases and 5 bases respectively, with 19 bases between them. Germline V gives CDR1 SGHVS, CDR2 FNYEAQ. The CDR3 extends over 15 amino acids. The CDR3: CASSPTRGNVDEQYF. The CDR3 region has the DNA TGTGCCAGCAGCCCAACCAGGGGTAATGTGGACGAGCAGTACTTC.

This clonotype was seen a few times. V and J are TRBV7-8 and TRBJ2-1, with a tentative D call TRBD1 (6 bases). Germline V gene lookup returns CDR1 SGHVS and CDR2 FQNEAQ. The germline V and J ends were trimmed by 5 bases and 5 bases, with 22 bases remaining between them. The length of the CDR3 is 17 residues. CDR3 amino acids: CASSPGGYRVGDNEQFF. The CDR3 DNA follows: TGTGCCAGCAGCCCAGGAGGCTACAGGGTGGGGGACAATGAGCAGTTCTTC.

This clonotype was detected only a few times. The rearrangement uses TRBV10-3 and TRBJ2-7; tentatively, D is TRBD1 (6 bases). There are 12 residues in the CDR3. Trimming cost V 2 bases and J 5 bases, with 7 bases left between them. Germline CDR1 is ENHRY and CDR2 is SYGVKD. The CDR3 sequence is CAISENRDEQYF. The CDR3 coding sequence is TGTGCCATCAGTGAGAACAGGGACGAGCAGTACTTC.

The genes are TRBV5-6 and TRBJ1-1; no reliable D call. There are 14 residues in the CDR3. CDR1 and CDR2 from the germline V gene are SGHDT and YYEEEE. Trimming stripped 3 bases from V and 4 bases from J, with 13 bases between. This CDR3 is CASSYKDGATEAFF. DNA of the CDR3: TGTGCCAGCAGCTACAAGGACGGAGCCACTGAAGCTTTCTTT. The whole variable domain, remainder taken from reference TRBV5-6 and TRBJ1-1, is DAGVTQSPTHLIKTRGQQVTLRCSPKSGHDTVSWYQQALGQGPQFIFQYYEEEERQRGNFPDRFSGHQFPNYSSELNVNALLLGDSALYLCASSYKDGATEAFFGQGTRLTVV.

The table lists this clonotype with many counts. V is TRBV12-3 or TRBV12-4 and J is TRBJ1-1; 10 bases agree with TRBD1. After removal of 4 bases from V and 6 bases from J, the junction contained 8 bases not matched to a gene. The CDR3 sequence is 15 residues long. This CDR3 reads CASSYRDRGGSEAFF. In DNA, the CDR3 is TGTGCCAGCAGTTACCGGGACAGGGGAGGATCTGAAGCTTTCTTT.